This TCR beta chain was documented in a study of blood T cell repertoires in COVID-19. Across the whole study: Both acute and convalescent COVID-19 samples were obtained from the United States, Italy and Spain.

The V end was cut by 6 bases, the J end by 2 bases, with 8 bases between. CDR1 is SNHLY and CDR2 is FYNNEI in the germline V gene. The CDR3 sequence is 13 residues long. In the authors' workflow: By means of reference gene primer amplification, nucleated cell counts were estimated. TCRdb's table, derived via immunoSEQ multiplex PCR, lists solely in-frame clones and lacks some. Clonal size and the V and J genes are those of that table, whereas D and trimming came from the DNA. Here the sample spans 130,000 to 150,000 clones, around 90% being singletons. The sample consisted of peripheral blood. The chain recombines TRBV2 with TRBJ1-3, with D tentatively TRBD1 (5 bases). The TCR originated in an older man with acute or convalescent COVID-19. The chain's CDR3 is CASSYRPGNTIYF. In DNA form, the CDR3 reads TGTGCCAGCAGCTACAGGCCTGGAAACACCATATATTTT.